The 17 T cell receptor beta chains given below trace back to one sample, sequenced in a study of T-cell reconstitution after alpha-beta-depleted transplantation in children. Unique molecular identifiers were used in preparing the TCRbeta library. TCRdb re-derived calls from the PCR reads in MiXCR, one entry per CDR3 protein. The sample holds approximately 91,000 distinct CDR3 sequences, approximately 8.4% seen once. This specimen was PBMCs from the stem cell graft donor, taken from the stem cell graft. The receptors stem from a human donor who donated a stem cell graft to a child with congenital amegakaryocytic thrombocytopenia.

This clonotype has at least ten counts. V usage is TRBV9 and J usage is TRBJ1-3; D ambiguous. Trimming removed 0 bases from V and 3 bases from J, with 7 bases in between. CDR3 size: 14 residues. From germline, CDR1 is SGDLS and CDR2 YYNGEE. The DNA of the CDR3 is TGTGCCAGCAGCGTAGATAACGGTGGAAACACCATATATTTT. Amino acid sequence: CASSVDNGGNTIYF. Filled out from reference TRBV9 and TRBJ1-3, the complete variable domain reads DSGVTQTPKHLITATGQRVTLRCSPRSGDLSVYWYQQSLDQGLQFLIQYYNGEERAKGNILERFSAQQFPDLHSELNLSSLELGDSALYFCASSVDNGGNTIYFGEGSWLTVV.

In this sample, this clonotype turned up many times. J is TRBJ1-4 and V is TRBV3-1; no reliable D call. Trimming took 0 bases from V and 5 from J, leaving 16 bases between them. CDR1 is LGHDT and CDR2 is YNNKEL in the germline V gene (reference sequence). The CDR3 runs to 17 residues. The CDR3 nucleotides read TGTGCCAGCAGCCAAGATCAGACATTGGCGGAGAATGAAAAACTGTTTTTT. This encodes CASSQDQTLAENEKLFF.

This clonotype was picked up many times. The chain joins TRBV28 to TRBJ2-1, with 10 bases that match TRBD1. The CDR3 totals 16 residues. V shed 2 bases and J 8 bases; nucleotides not matched to a gene: 9. In germline, CDR1 is MDHEN, CDR2 SYDVKM. CDR3 nucleotide sequence: TGTGCCAGCAGTTTAGGCGGGACAGGGGTTATGCATGAGCAGTTCTTC. Amino acid sequence: CASSLGGTGVMHEQFF.

This clonotype was observed many times. V and J are TRBV6-1 and TRBJ2-2, with 7 bases that match TRBD1. Germline V gene sequence: CDR1 MNHNS, CDR2 SASEGT. Trimming removed 3 bases from V and 3 bases from J; junction bases left unmatched: 1. The CDR3 has 14 residues. The CDR3 loop is CASSEGTDTGELFF. CDR3 bases: TGTGCCAGCAGTGAGGGGACAGACACCGGGGAGCTGTTTTTT.

This clonotype was detected many times. The rearrangement joins TRBV6-5 to TRBJ2-7, with D unclear. In germline, CDR1 is MNHEY, CDR2 SVGAGI. The V and J ends lost 5 bases and 0 bases respectively, with 11 bases between them. The CDR3 sequence is 14 residues long. The CDR3 sequence: CASSPLRNSYEQYF. The DNA of the CDR3 is TGTGCCAGCAGTCCTTTAAGAAACTCCTACGAGCAGTACTTC.

This clonotype was seen repeatedly, ten times or more. This rearrangement joins TRBV27 to TRBJ2-7, with D unresolved. CDR3 length equals 16 residues. Between the trimmed V and J ends, which lost 0 bases and 5 bases, there was a span of 17 bases. Germline CDR1 and CDR2: MNHEY and SMNVEV (reference sequence). In nucleotides, the CDR3 is TGTGCCAGCAGTTTATCGGCCTGGACGGCCACTGACGAGCAGTACTTC. Translating gives CASSLSAWTATDEQYF.

This clonotype was picked up many times. The genes are TRBV4-1 and TRBJ2-1; 8 positions match TRBD2. V gave up 0 bases and J gave up 6 bases; unmatched junction bases: 19. Looked up from germline, CDR1 is MGHRA and CDR2 is YSYEKL. The CDR3 extends over 20 amino acids. The DNA for the CDR3 is TGCGCCAGCAGCCAAGACCAAAACCTCCCGGGACTAGGTCTTCGCAATGAGCAGTTCTTC. This codes for CASSQDQNLPGLGLRNEQFF.

This clonotype occurred many times. The V gene is TRBV18, the J gene TRBJ2-5; tentatively, D is TRBD2 (6 bases). The V end was cut by 4 bases, the J end by 4 bases, with 22 bases between. Germline V gene lookup returns CDR1 KGHSH and CDR2 LQKENI. The CDR3 runs 17 residues. The CDR3 DNA reads TGTGCCAGCTCACTGGGGACGCGAGATTCCGGGGGAGAGACCCAGTACTTC. This sequence encodes CASSLGTRDSGGETQYF.

This clonotype has ten or more counts. This sequence joins TRBV12-3 or TRBV12-4 and TRBJ2-7; 9 positions agree with TRBD1. The CDR3 runs to 13 residues. The V and J ends lost 8 bases and 2 bases, in that order; junction bases with no gene match: 4. The CDR3 nucleotides are TGTGCCAGCCAGGGACAGGGTACCTACGAGCAGTACTTC. Protein sequence: CASQGQGTYEQYF.

The table lists this clonotype with many counts. This sequence joins TRBV20-1 and TRBJ1-4; tentative D call: TRBD1 (5 bases). In germline, CDR1 is DFQATT, CDR2 SNEGSKA (reference sequence). CDR3 length equals 13 residues. With 3 bases removed from V and 8 bases from J, the gap between germline ends came to 13 bases. Here the CDR3 DNA reads TGCAGTGCTAGCGACAGAGGTGGCGAAAAACTGTTTTTT. It specifies CSASDRGGEKLFF.

This clonotype showed up many times. The V and J genes are TRBV12-3 or TRBV12-4 and TRBJ2-7; D unresolved. This CDR3 spans 16 amino acids. Trimming pared 0 bases from V and 5 bases from J, leaving 17 bases between. The CDR3 protein is CASSLALRAKGNEQYF. CDR3 nucleotides: TGTGCCAGCAGTTTAGCGCTAAGAGCCAAGGGAAACGAGCAGTACTTC.

This clonotype showed up many times. The chain recombines TRBV20-1 with TRBJ1-1; no clear D gene. Per germline, CDR1 DFQATT and CDR2 SNEGSKA (reference sequence). The CDR3 is 14 amino acids. Trimming shortened V by 0 bases and J by 4 bases, and 12 bases separated the two germline ends. The chain's CDR3 is CSARDLFLGTEAFF. CDR3 in DNA: TGCAGTGCTAGAGATCTTTTCCTGGGCACTGAAGCTTTCTTT.

This clonotype was seen many times. The V call is TRBV7-2, the J call TRBJ2-5; D not certain. Germline V gene data show CDR1 as SGHTA and CDR2 as FQGNSA. V was pared by 5 bases and J by 0 bases, with 4 bases between. The CDR3 contains 12 residues. The CDR3 DNA is TGTGCCAGCAGCACGTACCAAGAGACCCAGTACTTC. Encoded protein: CASSTYQETQYF.

The table lists this clonotype with many counts. This chain links TRBV5-1 with TRBJ2-1; 9 nucleotides align to TRBD2. Germline lookup yields CDR1 SGHRS and CDR2 YFSETQ. Germline trimming cut 2 bases from V and 7 bases from J; bases unmatched to any gene: 13. The CDR3 loop spans 17 amino acids. The CDR3 DNA reads TGCGCCAGCAGCTTTGGTGGGGGCCTAGCGGGGAATAATGAGCAGTTCTTC. This codes for CASSFGGGLAGNNEQFF.

This clonotype was counted ten times or more. The V and J genes are TRBV18 and TRBJ1-4; a possible D gene is TRBD1 (5 bases). CDR1 KGHSH and CDR2 LQKENI come from the germline V gene. Between the trimmed V and J ends, which lost 0 bases and 9 bases, there was a span of 11 bases. CDR3 length: 14 amino acids. DNA for the CDR3: TGTGCCAGCTCACCACCGACGGGGCGGCAAAAACTGTTTTTT. Encoded protein: CASSPPTGRQKLFF.

This clonotype has at least ten counts. The gene calls are TRBV5-1 and TRBJ1-4; the match to TRBD1 covers 7 bases. Trimming cost V 4 bases and J 4 bases; bases outside gene matches: 7. Germline values: CDR1 SGHRS, CDR2 YFSETQ. This CDR3 is 15 amino acids long. The CDR3 reads CASSDPQGYNEKLFF. The CDR3 nucleotides are TGCGCCAGCAGCGACCCACAGGGGTATAATGAAAAACTGTTTTTT.

This clonotype has ten or more counts. The CDR3 DNA sequence: TGTGCCAGCAGCTCAGCCTTCACCGGGGAGCTGTTTTTT. This translates into CASSSAFTGELFF. V is TRBV6-1 and J is TRBJ2-2; D unclear. Trimming took off 6 bases at V and 4 bases at J, with 9 bases between the two ends. Germline V lookup: CDR1 MNHNS, CDR2 SASEGT. The length of the CDR3 is 13 residues.